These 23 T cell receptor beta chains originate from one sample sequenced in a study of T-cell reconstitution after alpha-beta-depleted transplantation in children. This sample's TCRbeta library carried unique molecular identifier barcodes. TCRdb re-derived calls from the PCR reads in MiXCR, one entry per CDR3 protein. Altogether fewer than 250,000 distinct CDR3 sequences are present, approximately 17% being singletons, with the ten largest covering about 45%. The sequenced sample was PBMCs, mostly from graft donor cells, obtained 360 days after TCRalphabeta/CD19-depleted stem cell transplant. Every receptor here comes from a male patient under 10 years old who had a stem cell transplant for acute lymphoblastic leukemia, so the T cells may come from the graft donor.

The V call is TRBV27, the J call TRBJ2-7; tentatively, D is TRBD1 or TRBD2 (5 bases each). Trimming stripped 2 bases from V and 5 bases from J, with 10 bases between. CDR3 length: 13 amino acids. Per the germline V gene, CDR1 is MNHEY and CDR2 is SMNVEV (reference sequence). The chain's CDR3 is CASSLNRGDEQYF. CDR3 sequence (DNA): TGTGCCAGCAGTTTAAATAGAGGGGACGAGCAGTACTTC.

In DNA, the CDR3 is TGTGCCAGCAGCCTACAGACAGGGCACACCGGGGAGCTGTTTTTT. As protein: CASSLQTGHTGELFF. The chain carries TRBV7-9 and TRBJ2-2; 7 bases fit TRBD1. Germline CDR1 and CDR2: SEHNR and FQNEAQ (reference sequence). V lost 5 bases and J lost 3; bases outside the gene matches: 6. The CDR3 length is 15 residues.

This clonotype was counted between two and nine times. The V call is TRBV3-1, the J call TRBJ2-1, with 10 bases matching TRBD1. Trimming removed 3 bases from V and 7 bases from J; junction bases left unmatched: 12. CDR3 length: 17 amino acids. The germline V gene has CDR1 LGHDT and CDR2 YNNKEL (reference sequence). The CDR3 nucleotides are TGTGCCAGCAGCCAGGCTGACAGGGGGCGCGGGAGGAATGAGCAGTTCTTC. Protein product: CASSQADRGRGRNEQFF.

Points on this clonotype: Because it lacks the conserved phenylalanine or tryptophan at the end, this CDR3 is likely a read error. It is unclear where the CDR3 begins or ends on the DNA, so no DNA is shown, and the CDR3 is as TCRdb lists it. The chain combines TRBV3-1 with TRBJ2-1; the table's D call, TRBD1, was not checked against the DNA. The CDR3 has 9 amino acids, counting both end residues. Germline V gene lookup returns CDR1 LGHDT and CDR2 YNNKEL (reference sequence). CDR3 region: CASSPSQGT.

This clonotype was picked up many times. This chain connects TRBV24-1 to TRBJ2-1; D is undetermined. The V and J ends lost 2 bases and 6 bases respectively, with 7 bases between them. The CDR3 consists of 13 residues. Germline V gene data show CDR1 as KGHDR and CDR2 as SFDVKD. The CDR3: CATSDYTSNEQFF. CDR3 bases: TGTGCCACCAGTGATTACACCAGCAATGAGCAGTTCTTC.

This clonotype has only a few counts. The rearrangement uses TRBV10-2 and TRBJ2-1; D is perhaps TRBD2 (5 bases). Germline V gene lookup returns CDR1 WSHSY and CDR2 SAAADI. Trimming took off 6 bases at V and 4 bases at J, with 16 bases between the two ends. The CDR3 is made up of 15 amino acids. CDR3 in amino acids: CASRLPGTAYNEQFF. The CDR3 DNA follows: TGCGCCAGCAGGTTACCGGGAACCGCGTACAATGAGCAGTTCTTC.

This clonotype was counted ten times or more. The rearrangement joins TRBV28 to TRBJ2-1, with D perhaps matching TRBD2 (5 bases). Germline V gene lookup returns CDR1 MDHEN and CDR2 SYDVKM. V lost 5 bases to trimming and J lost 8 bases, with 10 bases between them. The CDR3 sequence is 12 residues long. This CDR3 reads CASSTSFDEQFF. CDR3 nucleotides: TGTGCCAGCAGTACTAGTTTCGATGAGCAGTTCTTC.

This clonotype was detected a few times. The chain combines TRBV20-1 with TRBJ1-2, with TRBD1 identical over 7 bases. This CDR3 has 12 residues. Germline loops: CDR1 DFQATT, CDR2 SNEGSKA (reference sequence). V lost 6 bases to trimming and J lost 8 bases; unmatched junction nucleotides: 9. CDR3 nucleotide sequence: TGCAGTGCCGATGAGACAGGGCGCGGCTACACCTTC. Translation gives CSADETGRGYTF.

The CDR3 sequence is CASSLGLTRSPLHF. The CDR3 DNA reads TGTGCCAGCAGCTTAGGATTGACTCGCTCACCCCTCCACTTT. The chain recombines TRBV7-2 with TRBJ1-6; D gene uncertain. The CDR3 sequence is 14 residues long. Per germline, CDR1 SGHTA and CDR2 FQGNSA. Trimming removed 1 base at V and 10 bases at J, with 11 bases between.

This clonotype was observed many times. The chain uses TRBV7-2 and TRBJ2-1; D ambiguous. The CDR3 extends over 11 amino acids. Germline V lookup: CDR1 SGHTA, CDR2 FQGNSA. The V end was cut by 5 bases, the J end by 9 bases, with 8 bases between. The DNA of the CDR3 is TGTGCCAGCAGCGTACAAGTTGAGCAGTTCTTC. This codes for CASSVQVEQFF.

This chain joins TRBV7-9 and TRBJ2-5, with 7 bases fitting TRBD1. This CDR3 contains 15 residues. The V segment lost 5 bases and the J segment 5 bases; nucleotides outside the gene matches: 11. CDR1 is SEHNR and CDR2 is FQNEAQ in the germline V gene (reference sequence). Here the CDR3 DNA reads TGTGCCAGCAGCCCCCGGGACAGTTCGGTGGAGACCCAGTACTTC. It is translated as CASSPRDSSVETQYF.

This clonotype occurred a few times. Written as DNA, the CDR3 is TGCAGTGCTAGAACTAGCGGGGGATTCAAAGAGACCCAGTACTTC. The encoded protein is CSARTSGGFKETQYF. The V gene is TRBV20-1, the J gene TRBJ2-5; 11 bases are a match to TRBD2. With 2 bases clipped from V and 3 bases from J, the junction kept 5 bases outside the gene matches. CDR1 and CDR2 (germline): DFQATT, SNEGSKA (reference sequence). The CDR3 runs to 15 residues.

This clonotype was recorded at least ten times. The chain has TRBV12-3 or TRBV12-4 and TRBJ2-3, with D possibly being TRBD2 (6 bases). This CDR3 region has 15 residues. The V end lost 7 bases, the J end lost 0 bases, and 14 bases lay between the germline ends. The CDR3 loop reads CASTQGGGSTDTQYF. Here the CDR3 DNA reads TGTGCCAGCACCCAGGGAGGCGGGAGCACAGATACGCAGTATTTT.

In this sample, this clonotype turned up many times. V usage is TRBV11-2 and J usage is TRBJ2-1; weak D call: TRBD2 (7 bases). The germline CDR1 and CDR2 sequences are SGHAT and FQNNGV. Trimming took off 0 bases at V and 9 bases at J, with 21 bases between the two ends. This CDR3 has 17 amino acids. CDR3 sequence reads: CASSLEVGGGLQSEQFF. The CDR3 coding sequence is TGTGCCAGCAGCTTAGAGGTGGGGGGGGGCCTTCAAAGTGAGCAGTTCTTC.

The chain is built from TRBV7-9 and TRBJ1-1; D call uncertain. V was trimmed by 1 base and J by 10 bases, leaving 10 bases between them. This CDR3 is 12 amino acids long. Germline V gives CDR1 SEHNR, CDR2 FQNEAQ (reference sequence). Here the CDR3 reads CASSLVSGVAFF. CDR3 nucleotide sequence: TGTGCCAGCAGCTTAGTATCCGGGGTAGCTTTCTTT.

The CDR3 is CASSPWRDTQYF. In DNA, the CDR3 is TGTGCCAGCAGCCCGTGGAGGGATACGCAGTATTTT. The V gene is TRBV12-3 or TRBV12-4, the J gene TRBJ2-3, with TRBD2 as a possible D gene (5 bases). This CDR3 is 12 amino acids long. V was pared by 6 bases and J by 6 bases, with 10 bases between.

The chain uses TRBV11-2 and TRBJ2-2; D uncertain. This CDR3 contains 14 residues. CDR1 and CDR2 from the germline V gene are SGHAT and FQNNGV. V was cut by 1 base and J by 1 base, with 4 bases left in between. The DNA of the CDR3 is TGTGCCAGCAGCTTAGCCGGGAACACCGGGGAGCTGTTTTTT. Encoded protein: CASSLAGNTGELFF.

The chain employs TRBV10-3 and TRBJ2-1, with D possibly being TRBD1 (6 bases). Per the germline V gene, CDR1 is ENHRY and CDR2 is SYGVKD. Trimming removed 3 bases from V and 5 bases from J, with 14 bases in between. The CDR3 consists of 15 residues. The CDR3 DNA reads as TGTGCCATCAGTGATGGCAGGGGAGAGCACAATGAGCAGTTCTTC. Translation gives CAISDGRGEHNEQFF.

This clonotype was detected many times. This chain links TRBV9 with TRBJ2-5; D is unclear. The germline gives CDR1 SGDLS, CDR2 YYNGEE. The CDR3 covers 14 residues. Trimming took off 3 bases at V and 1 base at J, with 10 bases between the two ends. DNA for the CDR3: TGTGCCAGCAGCGCCGAGTTTTCCCAAGAGACCCAGTACTTC. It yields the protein CASSAEFSQETQYF.

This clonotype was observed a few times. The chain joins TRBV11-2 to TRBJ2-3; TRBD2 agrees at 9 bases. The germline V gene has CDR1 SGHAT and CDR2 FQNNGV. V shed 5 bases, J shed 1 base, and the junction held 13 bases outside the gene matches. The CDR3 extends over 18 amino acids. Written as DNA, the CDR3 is TGTGCCAGCAGCCCGCGGTTAGCGGGGGCCACCCGCACAGATACGCAGTATTTT. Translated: CASSPRLAGATRTDTQYF.

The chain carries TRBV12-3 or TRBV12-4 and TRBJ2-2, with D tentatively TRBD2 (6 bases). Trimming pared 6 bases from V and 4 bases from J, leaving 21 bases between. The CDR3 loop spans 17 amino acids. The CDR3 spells CASRGRDSSSRTGELFF. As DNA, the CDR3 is TGTGCCAGCAGGGGACGGGACTCTTCTAGTCGCACCGGGGAGCTGTTTTTT.

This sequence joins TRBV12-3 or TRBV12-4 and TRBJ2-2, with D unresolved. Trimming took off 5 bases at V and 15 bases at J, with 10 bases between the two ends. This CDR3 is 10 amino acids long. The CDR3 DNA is TGTGCCAGCAGTCTGACAAGGTTGTTTTTT. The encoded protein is CASSLTRLFF.

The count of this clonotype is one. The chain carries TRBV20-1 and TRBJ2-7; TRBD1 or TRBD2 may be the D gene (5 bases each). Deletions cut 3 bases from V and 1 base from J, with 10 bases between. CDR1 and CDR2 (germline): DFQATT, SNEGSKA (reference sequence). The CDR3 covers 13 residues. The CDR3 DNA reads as TGCAGTGCTAGCCGGGACCTGTCCTACGAGCAGTACTTC. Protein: CSASRDLSYEQYF.